This TCR beta chain was found in a study of T cell repertoires in cytomegalovirus infection. Study-wide results and limits: Accumulated public TCR beta family frequency recognized individuals carrying CMV together with the relevant HLA.

TCRdb re-derived calls from the reads in MiXCR, one entry per CDR3 protein. Of about 920,000 distinct CDR3 sequences listed, approximately 30% were seen once; the top ten hold about an eighth. The CDR3 is made up of 12 amino acids. The germline V gene encodes CDR1 SEHNR and CDR2 FQNEAQ (reference sequence). V was clipped by 2 bases and J by 8 bases, with 9 bases between them. This clonotype was found a few times. The antigen remains unidentified. Sequences were derived from cultured CD8+ T cells from PBMCs, sampled from culture after CMV antigen stimulation. The J gene is TRBJ1-1, the V gene TRBV7-9, with D hard to call. The receptor was derived from a human donor in good health (CMV status not recorded). Some clones in this sample may be carry-over from other donors' samples. CDR3 sequence: CASSLLKREAFF. In DNA form, the CDR3 reads TGTGCCAGCAGCTTATTAAAAAGGGAAGCTTTCTTT.